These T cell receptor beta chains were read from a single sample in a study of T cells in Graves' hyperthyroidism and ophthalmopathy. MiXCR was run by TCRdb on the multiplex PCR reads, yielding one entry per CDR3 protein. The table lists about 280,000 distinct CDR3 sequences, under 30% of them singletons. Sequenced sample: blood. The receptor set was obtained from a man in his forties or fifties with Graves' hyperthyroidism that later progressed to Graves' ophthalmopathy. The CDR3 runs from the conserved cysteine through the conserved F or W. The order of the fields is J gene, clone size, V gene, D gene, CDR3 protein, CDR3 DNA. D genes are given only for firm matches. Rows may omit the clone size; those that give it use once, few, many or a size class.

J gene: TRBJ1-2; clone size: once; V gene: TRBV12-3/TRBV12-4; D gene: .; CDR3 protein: CASSLEQTYGYTF; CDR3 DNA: TGTGCCAGCAGTTTAGAACAGACGTATGGCTACACCTTC
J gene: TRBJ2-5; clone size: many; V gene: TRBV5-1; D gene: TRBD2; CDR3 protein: CASTRDPGTSGIETQYF; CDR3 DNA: TGCGCCAGCACACGAGACCCGGGGACTAGCGGGATCGAGACCCAGTACTTC
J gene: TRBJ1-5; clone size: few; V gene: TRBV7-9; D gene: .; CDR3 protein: CASSDGRMGNQPQHF; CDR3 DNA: TGTGCCAGCAGCGACGGACGTATGGGAAATCAGCCCCAGCATTTT
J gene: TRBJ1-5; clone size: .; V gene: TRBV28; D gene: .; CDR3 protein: CASRDLNRVQPQHF; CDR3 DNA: TGTGCCAGCAGGGACCTAAACAGGGTTCAGCCCCAGCATTTT
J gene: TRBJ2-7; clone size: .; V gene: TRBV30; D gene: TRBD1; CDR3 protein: CAWSRQGARQYF; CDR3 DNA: TGTGCCTGGTCCCGACAGGGGGCGCGGCAGTACTTC
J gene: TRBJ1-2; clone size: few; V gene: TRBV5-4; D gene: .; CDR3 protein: CASSSEGRRGYTF; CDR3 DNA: TGTGCCAGCAGCTCCGAGGGGCGGCGAGGCTACACCTTC
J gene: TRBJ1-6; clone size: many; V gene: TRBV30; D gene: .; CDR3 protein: CAWGEISNSPLHF; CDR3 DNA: TGTGCCTGGGGGGAAATCTCAAATTCACCCCTCCACTTT
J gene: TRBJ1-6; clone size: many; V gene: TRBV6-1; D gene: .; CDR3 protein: CASSEWDRNSPLHF; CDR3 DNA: TGTGCCAGCAGTGAATGGGACCGCAATTCACCCCTCCACTTT
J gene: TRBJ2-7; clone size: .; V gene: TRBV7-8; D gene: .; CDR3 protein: CASSPGLQSNYEQYF; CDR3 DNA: TGTGCCAGCAGCCCTGGCCTGCAGTCGAACTACGAGCAGTACTTC
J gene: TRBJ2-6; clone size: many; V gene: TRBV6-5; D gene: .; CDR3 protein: CASSYSRTAGANVLTF; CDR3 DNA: TGTGCCAGCAGTTACTCACGGACTGCTGGGGCCAACGTCCTGACTTTC
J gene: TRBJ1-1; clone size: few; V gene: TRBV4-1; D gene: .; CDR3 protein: CASSQDQTVGVAANTEAFF; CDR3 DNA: TGCGCCAGCAGCCAAGATCAGACGGTTGGAGTCGCGGCGAACACTGAAGCTTTCTTT
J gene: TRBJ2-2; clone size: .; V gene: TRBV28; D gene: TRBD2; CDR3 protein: CASSLGASGNHRELFF; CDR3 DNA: TGTGCCAGCAGTTTAGGGGCTAGCGGTAATCACCGGGAGCTGTTTTTT